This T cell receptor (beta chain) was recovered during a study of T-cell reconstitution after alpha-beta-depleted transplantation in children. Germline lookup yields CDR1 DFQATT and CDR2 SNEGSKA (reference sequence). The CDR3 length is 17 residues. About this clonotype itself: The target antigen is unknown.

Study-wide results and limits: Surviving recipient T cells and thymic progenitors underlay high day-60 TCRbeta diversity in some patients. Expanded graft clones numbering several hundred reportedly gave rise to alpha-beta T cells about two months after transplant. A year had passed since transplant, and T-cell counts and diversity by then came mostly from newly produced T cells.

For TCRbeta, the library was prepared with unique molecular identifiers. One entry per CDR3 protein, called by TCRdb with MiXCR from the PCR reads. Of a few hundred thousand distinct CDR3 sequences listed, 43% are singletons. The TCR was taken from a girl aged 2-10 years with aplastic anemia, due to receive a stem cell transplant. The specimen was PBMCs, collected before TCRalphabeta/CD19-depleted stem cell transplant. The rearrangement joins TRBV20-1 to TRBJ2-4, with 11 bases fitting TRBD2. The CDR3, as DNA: TGCTCCCACGGGGAACTAGCGGGAGACATAGCCAAAAACATTCAGTACTTC. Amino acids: CSHGELAGDIAKNIQYF.